A selection of T cell receptor beta chains follows, all from one sample in a study of T-cell memory formation after mild COVID-19. A single record per CDR3 protein comes from TCRdb applying MiXCR to the 5' RACE reads. The sample yields some 200,000 distinct CDR3 sequences, 9.5% seen once. Sample: PBMCs or a T cell subset sorted from them (not recorded which). Receptors originate from a man between 18 and 35 years old who had mild COVID-19 (a few samples of this study predate the infection). Cell type and time point are not known. Both conserved end residues are part of each CDR3. Fields, in order: V gene, D gene, clone size, J gene, CDR3 DNA, CDR3 protein. D genes are given only for firm matches. Only some rows state a clone size, as once, few, many or a class for expanded clones.

TRBV6-2/TRBV6-3	NA	NA	TRBJ2-5	TGTGCCAGCAGTTACGGTTCCTGGGAGACCCAGTACTTC	CASSYGSWETQYF
TRBV5-1	TRBD1	few	TRBJ2-5	TGCGCCAGCAGTCGCGACAGGGCTCCGGAGACCCAGTACTTC	CASSRDRAPETQYF
TRBV5-1	TRBD1	many	TRBJ1-2	TGCGCCAGCAGCACCTCCGGGACAGGGGAAGGCTACACCTTC	CASSTSGTGEGYTF
TRBV5-7	NA	many	TRBJ1-4	TGTGCCAGCAGCTTGAAAGGGTGTGAAAAACTGTTTTTT	CASSLKGCEKLFF
TRBV7-3	NA	NA	TRBJ2-1	TGTGCCAGCAGCAACTCAGGGGCAAATGAGCAGTTCTTC	CASSNSGANEQFF
TRBV7-9	NA	many	TRBJ1-1	TGTGCCAGCAGCTTAATTGCTTCCTCCGCTGAAGCTTTCTTT	CASSLIASSAEAFF
TRBV7-2	NA	many	TRBJ1-4	TGTGCCAGCAGCTTCTCTTTCGAACAGGCGCGTGAAAAACTGTTTTTT	CASSFSFEQAREKLFF
TRBV18	NA	few	TRBJ1-2	TGTGCCAGCTCACCACCGCCTCTTTCAACGGGCCCCTATGGCTACACCTTC	CASSPPPLSTGPYGYTF
TRBV12-3/TRBV12-4	NA	few	TRBJ2-5	TGTGCCAGCAAACCGGGGAGGGGGCTGGTCGAGACCCAGTACTTC	CASKPGRGLVETQYF
TRBV7-8	TRBD1	few	TRBJ2-1	TGTGCCAGCAGCTTAAGATCTGCAGACAGGGCCAATGAGCAGTTCTTC	CASSLRSADRANEQFF
TRBV9	NA	few	TRBJ1-2	TGTGCCAGCAGCCCTCATACCCCAGGGGAAGGCTACACCTTC	CASSPHTPGEGYTF
TRBV12-3/TRBV12-4	NA	few	TRBJ1-3	TGTGCCAGCAGCCTAAGGGGACTAAACACCATATATTTT	CASSLRGLNTIYF
TRBV4-2	NA	NA	TRBJ2-5	TGTGCCAGCAGCCAAGATTTGGAGACCCAGTACTTC	CASSQDLETQYF
TRBV6-2/TRBV6-3	TRBD2	few	TRBJ2-1	TGTGCCAGCAGGCGACTAGCGGGGGGCTACAATGAGCAGTTCTTC	CASRRLAGGYNEQFF
TRBV9	NA	NA	TRBJ2-1	TGTGCCAGCAGCGTTTCTCAGAGATACAATGAGCAGTTCTTC	CASSVSQRYNEQFF
TRBV27	NA	NA	TRBJ2-3	TGTGCCAGCAGCCCGGGGGCTCGCGTAGATACGCAGTATTTT	CASSPGARVDTQYF
TRBV19	NA	NA	TRBJ2-1	TGTGCCAGTAGAGAAGGTCTGTTAGACGAGCAGTTCTTC	CASREGLLDEQFF
TRBV18	NA	few	TRBJ1-4	TGTGCCAGCTCACCGCGGAAGGATGAAAAACTGTTTTTT	CASSPRKDEKLFF
TRBV7-2	NA	NA	TRBJ2-7	TGTGCCAGCAGCTCCGGGACACCCCTCGAGCAGTACTTC	CASSSGTPLEQYF
TRBV4-3	NA	many	TRBJ2-5	TGCGCCAGCAGCCTAAGGCCTGGGGGGGGCGGAGGAGAGACCCAGTACTTC	CASSLRPGGGGGETQYF
TRBV29-1	TRBD2	many	TRBJ2-1	TGCAGCGTTGTGCGGGGGGGCCCGTACAATGAGCAGTTCTTC	CSVVRGGPYNEQFF
TRBV4-1	TRBD1	many	TRBJ2-2	TGCGCCAGCAGCCAAGAGTTACAGGGGGCGACCGGGGAGCTGTTTTTT	CASSQELQGATGELFF
TRBV7-2	NA	NA	TRBJ2-2	TGTGCCAGCAGCTTAGCGGTCTCCAACACCGGGGAGCTGTTTTTT	CASSLAVSNTGELFF
TRBV11-2	NA	many	TRBJ1-1	TGTGCCAGCAGCTCCTTTCGTCGGGGGACGGCTTTCTTT	CASSSFRRGTAFF
TRBV30	NA	NA	TRBJ2-3	TGTGCCTGGAGGTGGGCAGATACGCAGTATTTT	CAWRWADTQYF
TRBV9	NA	NA	TRBJ2-5	TGTGCCAGCAGCACCCCTGGAGTCCAAGAGACCCAGTACTTC	CASSTPGVQETQYF
TRBV9	TRBD1	few	TRBJ1-4	TGTGCCAGCAGCGCGGCCCAGGGGGGTCGGAAACTGTTTTTT	CASSAAQGGRKLFF
TRBV4-2	TRBD2	few	TRBJ2-7	TGTGCCAGCAGCCAAGATGCGGGACTAGGCTCCGAGCAGTACTTC	CASSQDAGLGSEQYF
TRBV7-6	TRBD2	many	TRBJ2-2	TGTGCCAGCAGCGCCTTGGGGACTAGCACGACCGGGGAGCTGTTTTTT	CASSALGTSTTGELFF
TRBV4-3	NA	many	TRBJ1-1	TGCGCCAGCAGCCAAGATTTCGGGGTCCTATACACTGAAGCTTTCTTT	CASSQDFGVLYTEAFF
TRBV29-1	NA	many	TRBJ2-5	TGCAGCGTTTGCCGACAAACAGGAGAGACCCAGTACTTC	CSVCRQTGETQYF
TRBV6-5	NA	few	TRBJ2-2	TGTGCCAGCAGTTACCGGGTAACAACCAACACCGGGGAGCTGTTTTTT	CASSYRVTTNTGELFF
TRBV20-1	NA	few	TRBJ2-5	TGCACCGTGGTCAGGGGGGGACAAGAGACCCAGTACTTC	CTVVRGGQETQYF
TRBV7-2	TRBD2	NA	TRBJ2-3	TGTGCCAGCAGCCACGGACTAGCGGGGAGCACAGATACGCAGTATTTT	CASSHGLAGSTDTQYF
TRBV5-1	NA	many	TRBJ1-1	TGCGCCAGCAGCTTGGACAGGTCGGAAGCTTTCTTT	CASSLDRSEAFF
TRBV30	NA	NA	TRBJ2-1	TGTGCCTGGAGTGGGGTTTTCGGGAATGAGCAGTTCTTC	CAWSGVFGNEQFF
TRBV18	NA	few	TRBJ2-4	TGTGCCAGCTCACCTGGGGAGGACATTCAGTACTTC	CASSPGEDIQYF
TRBV7-2	TRBD2	few	TRBJ2-1	TGTGCCAGCAGAGAAACACCCAGCGGGGGGATCAATGAGCAGTTCTTC	CASRETPSGGINEQFF
TRBV7-9	NA	NA	TRBJ2-1	TGTGCCAGCAGCCCCGGTGGCGGAGAGGTCAATGAGCAGTTCTTC	CASSPGGGEVNEQFF
TRBV5-1	TRBD1	NA	TRBJ1-2	TGCGCCAGCAGCACAGGGGCGGGGAGTAACTATGGCTACACCTTC	CASSTGAGSNYGYTF
TRBV4-1	NA	NA	TRBJ2-3	TGCGCCAGCAGCCAAGAGGTAGCAGGGGAGGTTGATACGCAGTATTTT	CASSQEVAGEVDTQYF
TRBV7-2	NA	NA	TRBJ2-1	TGTGCCAGCAGCTTGGCTATGGTGGGAGGGCAGTTCTTC	CASSLAMVGGQFF
TRBV7-9	NA	few	TRBJ1-1	TGTGCCAGCAGCTTAGGTTTTGGGGACACTGAAGCTTTCTTT	CASSLGFGDTEAFF
TRBV12-3/TRBV12-4	NA	NA	TRBJ1-1	TGTGCCAGCAGTTTGAACAGGGCGAACACTGAAGCTTTCTTT	CASSLNRANTEAFF
TRBV6-2/TRBV6-3	NA	NA	TRBJ2-5	TGTGCCAGCAGTTACTCGATATGGGGGGCTCGAGAGACCCAGTACTTC	CASSYSIWGARETQYF
TRBV5-1	TRBD1	many	TRBJ2-7	TGCGCCAGCAGCTTGTCGACAGGGGTGCAAGACGAGCAGTACTTC	CASSLSTGVQDEQYF
TRBV7-2	NA	NA	TRBJ1-2	TGTGCCAGCAGCTTGGATCCGGGTGCCTATGGCTACACCTTC	CASSLDPGAYGYTF
TRBV10-3	TRBD1	few	TRBJ2-2	TGTGCCATCTCTTCTCCAACGGGGACAGGGGGCCAGAACACCGGGGAGCTGTTTTTT	CAISSPTGTGGQNTGELFF
TRBV29-1	NA	NA	TRBJ2-5	TGCAGCGTTGATGACATCCAAGAGACCCAGTACTTC	CSVDDIQETQYF
TRBV5-6	NA	NA	TRBJ1-1	TGTGCCAGCAGCTTAGCCTCCGTTTATTGGGACCCGAACACTGAAGCTTTCTTT	CASSLASVYWDPNTEAFF
TRBV29-1	NA	NA	TRBJ2-5	TGCAGCGCCGAGGTTCAGCAAGAGACCCAGTACTTC	CSAEVQQETQYF
TRBV20-1	TRBD1	few	TRBJ2-1	TGCAGTGCTCCCAAAACAGGGGGCGCAAGGAATGAGCAGTTCTTC	CSAPKTGGARNEQFF
TRBV6-5	NA	few	TRBJ1-6	TGTGCCAGCAAAGGATCGTATAATTCACCCCTCCACTTT	CASKGSYNSPLHF
TRBV7-9	TRBD2	many	TRBJ2-1	TGTGCCAGCAGGCTCGTCCGCGGGGGAAACAATGAGCAGTTCTTC	CASRLVRGGNNEQFF